The T cell receptor beta chain described here comes from a study of spatial heterogeneity in lung cancer. Study observations and caveats: Ubiquitous expanded tumor TCRs surfaced in blood more at resection than they did at follow-up.

The CDR3 is 15 residues long. Trimming left V 8 bases short and J 0 bases short, with 15 bases between. This clonotype has a count of ten or more. No antigen is known for it. Time point specified: sample taken at primary tumor resection. Unsorted samples of tumor, nontumor lung or frozen PBMC had their whole RNA sequenced. About 73 TRACERx patients with early, untreated non-small cell lung cancer donated samples. TCRdb reprocessed the 5' RACE reads via MiXCR and lists one record per CDR3 protein. The top ten clones hold 11% of a sample with under 40,000 distinct CDR3 sequences, around 5.8% of them seen once.

The clonotype comes from a male donor with early-stage non-small cell lung cancer. The chain carries TRBV12-3 or TRBV12-4 and TRBJ2-3; possibly TRBD2 for D (6 bases). The sample consisted of PBMCs, taken at surgery. CDR3 nucleotides: TGTGCCAGCGCCGAGCGGGCTCCTAGCACAGATACGCAGTATTTT. Translation: CASAERAPSTDTQYF.